The rows below give T cell receptor beta chains drawn from one sample of a study of cytomegalovirus exposure and HLA in healthy donors. Repertoires were generated with immunoSEQ multiplex PCR, while TCRdb's copy carries only in-frame clones and drops some. The repertoire holds approximately 190,000 clones, with roughly four fifths as singletons. The sample comprised PBMCs. These receptors all stem from a man aged 40-50 years in good health and CMV-seropositive. The conserved cysteine and the conserved F or W are not part of the CDR3 here. Fields, in order: CDR3 length, V gene, J gene, CDR3 protein.

13	TRBV4-2	TRBJ2-3	ASSRDRSLTDTQY
10	TRBV7-9	TRBJ1-4	ASRTVEEKLF
11	TRBV6-5	TRBJ1-2	ASSYRGIYGYT
10	TRBV29-1	TRBJ2-1	SVDGTGDEQF
12	TRBV28	TRBJ2-7	ASSGRVLIYEQY
12	TRBV18	TRBJ1-1	ASSPPGREAEAF
11	TRBV28	TRBJ2-2	ASSPSGSGELF
13	TRBV2	TRBJ2-1	ASITSGRVTDEQF
14	TRBV10-3	TRBJ1-2	AISEGETGNNYGYT
12	TRBV28	TRBJ2-5	ASSSRRSQETQY
12	TRBV2	TRBJ2-5	ASRELTGEETQY
13	TRBV6-4	TRBJ2-7	ASSDSRLDGYEQY
11	TRBV5-4	TRBJ2-3	ASSLDRTYTQY
14	TRBV5-4	TRBJ2-2	ASSLRLIPGTGELF
14	TRBV7-2	TRBJ1-3	ASSSRQGAAGNTIY
11	TRBV5-1	TRBJ1-5	ASSPDSNQPQH
14	TRBV11-2	TRBJ1-3	ASSSRQGASGNTIY
12	TRBV29-1	TRBJ2-5	SVDPGTGFQTQY
13	TRBV2	TRBJ1-4	ASSARGSGNEKLF
14	TRBV4-1	TRBJ2-1	ASSPPGAGFYNGQF